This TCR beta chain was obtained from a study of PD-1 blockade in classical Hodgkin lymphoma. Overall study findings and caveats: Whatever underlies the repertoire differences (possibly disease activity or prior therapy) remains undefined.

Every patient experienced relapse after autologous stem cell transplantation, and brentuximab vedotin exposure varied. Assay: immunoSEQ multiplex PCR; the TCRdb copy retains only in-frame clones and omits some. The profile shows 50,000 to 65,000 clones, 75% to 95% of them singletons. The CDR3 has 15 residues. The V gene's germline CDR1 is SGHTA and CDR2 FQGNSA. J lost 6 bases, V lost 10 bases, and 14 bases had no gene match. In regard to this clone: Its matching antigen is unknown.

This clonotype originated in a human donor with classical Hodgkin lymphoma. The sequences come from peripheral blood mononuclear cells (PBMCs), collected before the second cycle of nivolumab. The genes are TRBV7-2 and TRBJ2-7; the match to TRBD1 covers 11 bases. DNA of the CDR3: TGTGCCACCAACACCGGGACAGGGGGTTACTCCGAGCAGTACTTC. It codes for CATNTGTGGYSEQYF. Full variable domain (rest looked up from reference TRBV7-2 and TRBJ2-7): GAGVSQSPSNKVTEKGKDVELRCDPISGHTALYWYRQSLGQGLEFLIYFQGNSAPDKSGLPSDRFSAERTGGSVSTLTIQRTQQEDSAVYLCATNTGTGGYSEQYFGPGTRLTVT.